This T cell receptor beta chain was profiled in a study of shared clonotypes between healthy human individuals. Overall study: Participating donors consisted of two women and three men aged 18 to 49. Study-level results: Relative to clonotypes present in all four donors, those not shared had lower generation probabilities.

CDR1 and CDR2 from the germline V gene are SEHNR and FQNEAQ (reference sequence). The CDR3 consists of 15 residues. The J segment lost 3 bases and the V segment lost 5 bases, leaving 6 bases of the junction unmatched. As regards this clone: Its matching antigen is unknown.

Only in-frame clones appear in the TCRdb table, and some are missing; sequencing was by immunoSEQ multiplex PCR. Among approximately 2.1 million clones listed, approximately 93% were seen once. Material for sequencing was naive CD4+ T cells from PBMCs. The subset is: CD45RA+ positively selected. V is TRBV7-9 and J is TRBJ1-3, with 8 bases that match TRBD1. The TCR originated in a man in his late teens or twenties in good health. Some clones in this sample may be carry-over from other donors' samples. The CDR3 bases are TGTGCCAGCAGCCTGCAGGGGGCTCTTGGAAACACCATATATTTT. This encodes CASSLQGALGNTIYF.